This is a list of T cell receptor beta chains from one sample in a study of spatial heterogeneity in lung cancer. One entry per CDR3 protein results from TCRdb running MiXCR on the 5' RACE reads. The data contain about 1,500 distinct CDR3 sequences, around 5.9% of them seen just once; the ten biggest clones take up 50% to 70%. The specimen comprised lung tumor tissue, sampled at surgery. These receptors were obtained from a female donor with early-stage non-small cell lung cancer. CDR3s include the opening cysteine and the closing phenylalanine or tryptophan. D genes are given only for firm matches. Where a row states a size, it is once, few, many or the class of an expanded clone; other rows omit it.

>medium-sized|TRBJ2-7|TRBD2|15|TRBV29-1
TGCAGCGTTGAAGATCCAGCGGGAGGGCCCTACGAGCAGTACTTC
CSVEDPAGGPYEQYF
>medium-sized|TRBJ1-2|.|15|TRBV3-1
TGTGCCAGCAGCCAAGGGTCGGCACGTAACTATGGCTACACCTTC
CASSQGSARNYGYTF
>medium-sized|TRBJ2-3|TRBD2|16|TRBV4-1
TGCGCCAGCAGCCAAGATGCGGGGGACGGGACAGATACGCAGTATTTT
CASSQDAGDGTDTQYF
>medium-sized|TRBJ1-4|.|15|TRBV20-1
TGCAGAGCTGGGACACGTGACACAAGTGGTGAAAAACTGTTTTTT
CRAGTRDTSGEKLFF
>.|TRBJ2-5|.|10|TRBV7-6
TGTGCCAGCTTAGATGAGACCCAGTACTTC
CASLDETQYF
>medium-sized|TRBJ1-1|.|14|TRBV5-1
TGCGCCAGCAGCCTAGCCGCGGAGGGCACTGAAGCTTTCTTT
CASSLAAEGTEAFF
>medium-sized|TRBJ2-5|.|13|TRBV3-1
TGTGCCAGCAGCCAAAGGGGCCTAGAGACCCAGTACTTC
CASSQRGLETQYF
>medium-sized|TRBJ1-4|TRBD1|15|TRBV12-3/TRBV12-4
TGTGCCAGCAGCCGTCGGACAGGGGGCAAGGAAAAACTGTTTTTT
CASSRRTGGKEKLFF
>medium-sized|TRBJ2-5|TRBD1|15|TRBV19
TGTGCCAGTAGTATCTCCGGGACAGGTGAAGAGACCCAGTACTTC
CASSISGTGEETQYF
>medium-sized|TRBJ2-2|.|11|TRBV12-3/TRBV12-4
TGTGCCAGCAGTCGGCGGGCCGAGCTGTTTTTT
CASSRRAELFF
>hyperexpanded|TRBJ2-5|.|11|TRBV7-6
TGTGCCAGCAGCTTAGATGAGACCCAGTACTTC
CASSLDETQYF
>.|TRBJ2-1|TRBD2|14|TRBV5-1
TGCGCCAGCAATAAGGCGGGAGGGCCCAATGAGCAGTTCTTC
CASNKAGGPNEQFF
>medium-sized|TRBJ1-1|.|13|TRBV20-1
TGCAGTGCTCATGGACAGTTGAACACTGAAGCTTTCTTT
CSAHGQLNTEAFF
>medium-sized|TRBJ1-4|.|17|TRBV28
TGTGCCAGCAGTTCTCCCTCCCCGGATACAACTAATGAAAAACTGTTTTTT
CASSSPSPDTTNEKLFF
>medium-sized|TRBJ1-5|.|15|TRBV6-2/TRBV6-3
TGTGCCAGCAGTTACTCGGCAGGGATCAATCAGCCCCAGCATTTT
CASSYSAGINQPQHF
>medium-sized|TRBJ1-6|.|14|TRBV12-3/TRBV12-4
TGTGCCAGCAGTCCCTACCAGGGATATTCACCCCTCCACTTT
CASSPYQGYSPLHF
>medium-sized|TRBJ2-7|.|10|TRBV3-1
TGTGCCAGCGGGCGGGACGAGCAGTACTTC
CASGRDEQYF
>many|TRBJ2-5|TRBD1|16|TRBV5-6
TGTGCCAGCAGCCGCGGACAGGGGGCCCCTCAAGAGACCCAGTACTTC
CASSRGQGAPQETQYF
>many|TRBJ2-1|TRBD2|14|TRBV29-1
TGCAGCGTTCGGACTAGCGGGAGGTTGGATGAGCAGTTCTTC
CSVRTSGRLDEQFF
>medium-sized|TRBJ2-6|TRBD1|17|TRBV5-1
TGCGCCAGCAGCATGGCCGCGACAGGGTCCGGGGCCAACGTCCTGACTTTC
CASSMAATGSGANVLTF
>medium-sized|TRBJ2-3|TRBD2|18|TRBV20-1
TGCAGTGCTAGATTGGGACTAGCGGGAGGAGCGGGCACAGATACGCAGTATTTT
CSARLGLAGGAGTDTQYF
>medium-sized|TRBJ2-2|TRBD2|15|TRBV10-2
TGCGCCAGCGGGCTAGCGGGAGAGAACACCGGGGAGCTGTTTTTT
CASGLAGENTGELFF
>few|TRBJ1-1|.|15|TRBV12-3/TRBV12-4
TGTGCCAGCACCCCACCTGGGCAGATGAACACTGAAGCTTTCTTT
CASTPPGQMNTEAFF
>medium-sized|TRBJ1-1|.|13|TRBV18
TGTGCCAGCTCACAGGGGGAGAGGACTGAAGCTTTCTTT
CASSQGERTEAFF
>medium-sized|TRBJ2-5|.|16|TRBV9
TGTGCCAGCAGCGTAGGGATTAGCGGAAACCAAGAGACCCAGTACTTC
CASSVGISGNQETQYF
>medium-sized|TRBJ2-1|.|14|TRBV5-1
TGCGCCAGCAGCACCCAGGCATTTGATAATGAGCAGTTCTTC
CASSTQAFDNEQFF
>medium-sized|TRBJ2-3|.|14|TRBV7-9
TGTGCCAGCAGTTTGGCAGACCTCACAGATACGCAGTATTTT
CASSLADLTDTQYF
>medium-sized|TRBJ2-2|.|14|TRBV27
TGTGCCAGCAGTCCACCTCTAAGGCTCGGGGAGCTGTTTTTT
CASSPPLRLGELFF
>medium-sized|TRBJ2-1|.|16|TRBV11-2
TGTGCCAGCAGCTTAGCGGGTGGTGATGTCTACAATGAGCAGTTCTTC
CASSLAGGDVYNEQFF
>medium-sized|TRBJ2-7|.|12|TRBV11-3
TGTGCCAGCAGCTTATTTGTCTGCGAGCAGTACTTC
CASSLFVCEQYF
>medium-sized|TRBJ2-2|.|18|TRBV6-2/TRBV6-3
TGTGCCAGCAGTTATCACTCAACCGGGACACCGGAGGGCGGGGAGCTGTTTTTT
CASSYHSTGTPEGGELFF
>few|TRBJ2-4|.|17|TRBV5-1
TGCGCCAGCAGCTTGGGGCGGGACAGTCTAGCCAAAAACATTCAGTACTTC
CASSLGRDSLAKNIQYF
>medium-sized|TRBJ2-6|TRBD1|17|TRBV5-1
TGCGCCAGCAGCCCGACAGGGTCTAACTCTGGGGCCAACGTCCTGACTTTC
CASSPTGSNSGANVLTF
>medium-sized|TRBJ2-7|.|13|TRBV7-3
TGTGCCAGCAGCTCAGGGGTGGCCGACGAGCAGTACTTC
CASSSGVADEQYF
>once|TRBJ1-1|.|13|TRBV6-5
TGTGCCAGCAGTTACTCGAGAAAGACTGAAGCTTTCTTT
CASSYSRKTEAFF
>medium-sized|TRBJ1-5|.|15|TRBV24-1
TGTGCCACCAGTGAAGGGACCTGGGGCAATCAGCCCCAGCATTTT
CATSEGTWGNQPQHF
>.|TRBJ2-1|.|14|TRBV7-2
TGTGCCAGCAGCTTAGGGTCTAGTTACAATGAGCAGTTCTTC
CASSLGSSYNEQFF
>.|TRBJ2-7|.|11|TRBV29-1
TGCAGCGTTGAAAAAACCTACGAGCAGTACTTC
CSVEKTYEQYF
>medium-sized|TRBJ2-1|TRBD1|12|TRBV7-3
TGTGCCAGCAGCTTATCAGGGGGCGAGCAGTTCTTC
CASSLSGGEQFF
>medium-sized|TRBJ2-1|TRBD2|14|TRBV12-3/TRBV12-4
TGTGCCAGCAGTTTGAGCGGGGGGGACAATGAGCAGTTCTTC
CASSLSGGDNEQFF
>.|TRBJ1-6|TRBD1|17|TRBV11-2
TGTGCCAGCAGCTTAGGGGACAGCGGCCTATGGAATTCACCCCTCCACTTT
CASSLGDSGLWNSPLHF
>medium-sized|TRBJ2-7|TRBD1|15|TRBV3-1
TGTGCCAGCAGCCCCGGACAGGGCGTTACCTACGAGCAGTACTTC
CASSPGQGVTYEQYF
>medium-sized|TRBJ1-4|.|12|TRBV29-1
TGCAGCGTTGCACAGTTTAATGAAAAACTGTTTTTT
CSVAQFNEKLFF
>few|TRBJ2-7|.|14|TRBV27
TGTGCCAGCACAAGAATTGCAGGAGTATACGAGCAGTACTTC
CASTRIAGVYEQYF
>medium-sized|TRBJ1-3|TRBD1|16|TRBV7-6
TGTGCCAGCAGCTGGACAGGGGGTTCAGCTGGAAACACCATATATTTT
CASSWTGGSAGNTIYF
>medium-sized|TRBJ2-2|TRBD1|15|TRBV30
TGTGCCTGGCTTACAGGGGAAGGGAACACCGGGGAGCTGTTTTTT
CAWLTGEGNTGELFF
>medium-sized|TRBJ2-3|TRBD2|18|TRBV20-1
TGCAGTGCTAGGATCCTAGCGGGAGGGGGAGGCCCCACAGATACGCAGTATTTT
CSARILAGGGGPTDTQYF
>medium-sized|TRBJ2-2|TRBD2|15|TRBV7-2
TGTGCCAGCACCGTCAGGGCAGCGGGGACCGGGGAGCTGTTTTTT
CASTVRAAGTGELFF
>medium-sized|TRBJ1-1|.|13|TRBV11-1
TGTGCCAGCAGCCCCCTGACGGGGGTTTCAGCTTTCTTT
CASSPLTGVSAFF
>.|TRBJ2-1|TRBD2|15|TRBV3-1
TGTGCCAGTTTACCGGGACTAGTCCCCTACAATGAGCAGTTCTTC
CASLPGLVPYNEQFF
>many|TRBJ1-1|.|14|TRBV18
TGTGCCAGCTCACCAAGTGCGGGGAGCACTGAAGCTTTCTTT
CASSPSAGSTEAFF
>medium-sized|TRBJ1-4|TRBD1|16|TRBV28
TGTGCCAGCGGGCTGGACAGGGATGCAACTAATGAAAAACTGTTTTTT
CASGLDRDATNEKLFF
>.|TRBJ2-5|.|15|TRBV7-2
TGTGCCAGCAGCTTAATTTGGGGGATGCGGGAGACCCAGTACTTC
CASSLIWGMRETQYF
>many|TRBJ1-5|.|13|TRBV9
TGTGCCAGCAGCGTAGGGGTAGGTAGGCCCCAGCATTTT
CASSVGVGRPQHF
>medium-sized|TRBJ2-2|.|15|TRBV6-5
TGTGCCAGCAGTTACAGGGGGGCGAACACCGGGGAGCTGTTTTTT
CASSYRGANTGELFF
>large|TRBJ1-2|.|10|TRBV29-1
TGCAGCGTTTGGTCCGCTGGCTACACCTTC
CSVWSAGYTF
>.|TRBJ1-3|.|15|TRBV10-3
TGTGCCATCAGAGTGGAGGACACCTCTGGAAACACCATATATTTT
CAIRVEDTSGNTIYF
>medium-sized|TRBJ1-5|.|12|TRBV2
TGTGCCAGCAGTGTCAACGAGGAGCCCCAGCATTTT
CASSVNEEPQHF
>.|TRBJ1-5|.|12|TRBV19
TGTGCCAGTTCAGGACCCGCTGAGCCCCAGCATTTT
CASSGPAEPQHF